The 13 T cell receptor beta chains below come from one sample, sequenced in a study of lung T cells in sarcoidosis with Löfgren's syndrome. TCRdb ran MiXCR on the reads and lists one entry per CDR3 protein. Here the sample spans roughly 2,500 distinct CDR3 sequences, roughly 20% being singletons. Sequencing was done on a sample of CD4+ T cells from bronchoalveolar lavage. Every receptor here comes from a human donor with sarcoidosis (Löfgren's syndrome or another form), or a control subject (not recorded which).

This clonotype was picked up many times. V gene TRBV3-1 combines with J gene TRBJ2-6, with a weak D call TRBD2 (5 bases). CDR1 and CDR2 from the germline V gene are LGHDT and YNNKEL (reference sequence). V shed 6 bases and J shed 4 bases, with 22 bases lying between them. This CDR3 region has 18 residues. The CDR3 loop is CASSPIDYPLSGANVLTF. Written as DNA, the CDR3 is TGTGCCAGCAGTCCAATAGACTACCCCCTTTCGGGGGCCAACGTCCTGACTTTC.

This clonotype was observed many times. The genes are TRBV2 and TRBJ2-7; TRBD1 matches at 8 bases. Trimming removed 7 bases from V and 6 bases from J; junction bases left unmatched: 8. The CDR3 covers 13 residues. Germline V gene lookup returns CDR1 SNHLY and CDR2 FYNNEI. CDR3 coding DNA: TGTGCCAGCACCGAGACAGGGGCCGTCGAGCAGTACTTC. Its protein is CASTETGAVEQYF. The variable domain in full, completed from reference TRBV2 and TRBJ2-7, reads EPEVTQTPSHQVTQMGQEVILRCVPISNHLYFYWYRQILGQKVEFLVSFYNNEISEKSEIFDDQFSVERPDGSNFTLKIRSTKLEDSAMYFCASTETGAVEQYFGPGTRLTVT.

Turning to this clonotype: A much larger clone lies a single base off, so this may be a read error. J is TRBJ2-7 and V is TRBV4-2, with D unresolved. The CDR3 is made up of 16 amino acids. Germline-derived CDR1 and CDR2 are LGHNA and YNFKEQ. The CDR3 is CASSAAVGGSSYEQCF. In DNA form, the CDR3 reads TGTGCCAGCAGCGCGGCAGTGGGCGGCAGCTCCTACGAGCAGTGCTTC.

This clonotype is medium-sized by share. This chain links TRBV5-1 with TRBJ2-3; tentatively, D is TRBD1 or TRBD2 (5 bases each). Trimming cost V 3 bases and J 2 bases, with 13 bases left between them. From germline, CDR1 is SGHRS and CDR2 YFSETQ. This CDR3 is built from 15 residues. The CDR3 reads CASSSSWGNTDTQYF. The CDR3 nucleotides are TGCGCCAGCAGCTCCTCCTGGGGGAACACAGATACGCAGTATTTT. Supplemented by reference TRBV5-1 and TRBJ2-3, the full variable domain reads KAGVTQTPRYLIKTRGQQVTLSCSPISGHRSVSWYQQTPGQGLQFLFEYFSETQRNKGNFPGRFSGRQFSNSRSEMNVSTLELGDSALYLCASSSSWGNTDTQYFGPGTRLTVL.

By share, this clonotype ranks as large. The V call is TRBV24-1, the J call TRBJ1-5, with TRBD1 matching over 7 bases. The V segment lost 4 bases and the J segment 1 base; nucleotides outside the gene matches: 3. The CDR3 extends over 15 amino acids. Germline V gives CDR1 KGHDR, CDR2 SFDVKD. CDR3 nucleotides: TGTGCCACCAGTGAGTCGACAGGGAGCAATCAGCCCCAGCATTTT. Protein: CATSESTGSNQPQHF.

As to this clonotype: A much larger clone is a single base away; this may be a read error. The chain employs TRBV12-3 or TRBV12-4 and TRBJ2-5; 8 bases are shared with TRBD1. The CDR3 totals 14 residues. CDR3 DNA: TGTGCCAGCAGTAACGACAGGGGCGAGGAGACCCGGTACTTC. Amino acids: CASSNDRGEETRYF.

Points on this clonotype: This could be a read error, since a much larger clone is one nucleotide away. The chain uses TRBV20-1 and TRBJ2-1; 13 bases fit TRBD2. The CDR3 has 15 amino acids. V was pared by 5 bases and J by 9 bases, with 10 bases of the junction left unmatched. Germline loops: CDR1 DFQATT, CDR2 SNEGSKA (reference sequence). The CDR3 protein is CSAPRTSGSHSEQFF. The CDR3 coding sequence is TGCAGTGCTCCCCGGACTAGCGGGAGTCACAGTGAGCAGTTCTTC.

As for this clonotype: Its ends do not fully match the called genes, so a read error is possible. CDR3 nucleotide sequence: TGTGCCAGCACTCAGCAGGGATCGAGAGAGACCCAGCACTTC. Its translation: CASTQQGSRETQHF. The chain has TRBV2 and TRBJ2-5; weak D call: TRBD1 (5 bases). Germline loops: CDR1 SNHLY, CDR2 FYNNEI. This CDR3 is 14 amino acids long.

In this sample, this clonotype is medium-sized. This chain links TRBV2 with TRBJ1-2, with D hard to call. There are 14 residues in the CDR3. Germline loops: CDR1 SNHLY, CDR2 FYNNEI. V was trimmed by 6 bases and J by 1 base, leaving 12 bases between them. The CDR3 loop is CASSGRSFNYGYTF. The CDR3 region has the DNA TGTGCCAGCAGCGGCAGGAGCTTTAACTATGGCTACACCTTC. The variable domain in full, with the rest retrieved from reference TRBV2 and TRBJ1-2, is EPEVTQTPSHQVTQMGQEVILRCVPISNHLYFYWYRQILGQKVEFLVSFYNNEISEKSEIFDDQFSVERPDGSNFTLKIRSTKLEDSAMYFCASSGRSFNYGYTFGSGTRLTVV.

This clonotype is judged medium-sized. The CDR3 bases are TGTGCCAGCAGGCCAACAGGGGCTGCGTACGAGCAGTACTTC. Translated, it gives CASRPTGAAYEQYF. The chain combines TRBV12-3 or TRBV12-4 with TRBJ2-7, with 7 bases identical to TRBD1. The CDR3 has 14 amino acids. With 6 bases clipped from V and 4 bases from J, the junction kept 9 bases outside the gene matches.

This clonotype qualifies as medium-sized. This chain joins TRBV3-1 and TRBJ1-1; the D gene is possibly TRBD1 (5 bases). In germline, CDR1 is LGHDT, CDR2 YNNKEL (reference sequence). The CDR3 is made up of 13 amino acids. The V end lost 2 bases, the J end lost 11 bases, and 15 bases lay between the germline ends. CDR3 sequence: CASSQTWAEGAFF. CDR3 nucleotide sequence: TGTGCCAGCAGCCAAACCTGGGCCGAGGGGGCTTTCTTT.

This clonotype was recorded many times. CDR3 bases: TGTGCCAGCCGACACGATATTTCACCCCTCCACTTT. The encoded protein is CASRHDISPLHF. The chain couples TRBV12-3 or TRBV12-4 to TRBJ1-6; D remains unclear. Between the trimmed V and J ends, which lost 8 bases and 9 bases, there was a span of 11 bases. CDR3 length: 12 amino acids.

The CDR3 nucleotides read TGTGCCAGCAGCGACGCCCGAATGCAGGGAACAGATCAGCCCCAGCATTTT. This translates into CASSDARMQGTDQPQHF. The chain carries TRBV5-5 and TRBJ1-5; D may be TRBD1 (5 bases). Looked up from germline, CDR1 is SGHKS and CDR2 is YYEKEE (reference sequence). This CDR3 has 17 amino acids. Trimming removed 4 bases from V and 5 bases from J, with 22 bases in between.